The 20 T cell receptor beta chains presented below share a single source sample, sequenced in a study of shared clonotypes between healthy human individuals. Assay used: immunoSEQ multiplex PCR; TCRdb lists only in-frame clones, some missing. The repertoire consists of millions of clones, with more than 90% occurring once and the leading ten covering 0.14%. The sequencing input was naive CD4+ T cells sorted from blood. Sample subset: CD45RA+ positively selected. Receptors originate from a man aged 18 to 30 in good health.

Details on this clone: The sample has other DNA sequences that encode this CDR3 too. The gene calls are TRBV7-3 and TRBJ2-2; D possibly corresponds to TRBD2 (6 bases). Germline lookup yields CDR1 SGHTA and CDR2 FQGTGA. V gave up 4 bases and J gave up 2 bases, with 8 bases separating them. The CDR3 runs 14 residues. CDR3 bases: TGTGCCAGCAGCTCCGGGACTAACACCGGGGAGCTGTTTTTT. It translates to CASSSGTNTGELFF. Complete variable domain (other parts from reference TRBV7-3 and TRBJ2-2): GAGVSQTPSNKVTEKGKYVELRCDPISGHTALYWYRQSLGQGPEFLIYFQGTGAADDSGLPNDRFFAVRPEGSVSTLKIQRTERGDSAVYLCASSSGTNTGELFFGEGSRLTVL.

The chain recombines TRBV21-1 with TRBJ1-6. TRBV21-1 is a known pseudogene. The CDR3 length is 18 residues. The chain's CDR3 is CASSGGDSKGSYNSPLHF. The CDR3 DNA reads as TGTGCCAGCAGCGGGGGTGACAGTAAGGGCTCCTATAATTCACCCCTCCACTTT.

J is TRBJ1-5 and V is TRBV6-5; unclear D gene. The CDR3 is made up of 15 amino acids. Germline CDR1 reads MNHEY; CDR2 reads SVGAGI. Trimming shortened V by 6 bases and J by 0 bases, and 12 bases separated the two germline ends. The CDR3 DNA reads as TGTGCCAGCAGGTCCACAAGCCTTAGCAATCAGCCCCAGCATTTT. Translated: CASRSTSLSNQPQHF.

The rearrangement joins TRBV15 to TRBJ2-1, with D perhaps being TRBD1 or TRBD2 (5 bases each). The V gene's germline CDR1 is LNHNV and CDR2 YYDKDF (reference sequence). V was clipped by 4 bases and J by 13 bases, with 20 bases between them. CDR3 size: 14 residues. The CDR3 DNA follows: TGTGCCACCAGCAAGGGGAGAACAGGCATCCCCCAGTTCTTC. Amino acid sequence: CATSKGRTGIPQFF.

The chain couples TRBV2 to TRBJ2-5; D gene unclear. Trimming took off 8 bases at V and 2 bases at J, with 12 bases between the two ends. The length of the CDR3 is 13 residues. The germline CDR1 and CDR2 sequences are SNHLY and FYNNEI. The chain's CDR3 is CASVRTEQETQYF. For the CDR3, the DNA is TGTGCCAGCGTTAGAACCGAACAAGAGACCCAGTACTTC.

The J gene is TRBJ1-4, the V gene TRBV2, with 7 positions matching TRBD1. Germline loops: CDR1 SNHLY, CDR2 FYNNEI. Trimming at V came to 6 bases and at J to 5 bases, leaving 6 bases not matched to a gene. This CDR3 is built from 14 residues. The DNA of the CDR3 is TGTGCCAGCAGGCCGGGACAGCCAAATGAAAAACTGTTTTTT. Its translation is CASRPGQPNEKLFF.

CDR3 in DNA: TGTGCCTGGGTTCCGGGCCCTAACACCGGGGAGCTGTTTTTT. Protein: CAWVPGPNTGELFF. The V and J genes are TRBV30 and TRBJ2-2; no clear D. Trimming removed 5 bases at V and 2 bases at J, with 12 bases between. The CDR3 has 14 amino acids. Looked up from germline, CDR1 is GTSNPN and CDR2 is SVGIG (reference sequence).

The chain recombines TRBV27 with TRBJ2-1; unclear D gene. This CDR3 has 17 amino acids. Trimming pared 1 base from V and 0 bases from J, leaving 13 bases between. Germline CDR1 is MNHEY and CDR2 is SMNVEV (reference sequence). The CDR3 DNA reads as TGTGCCAGCAGTTTATTCTCTTCTCCGAGCTCCTACAATGAGCAGTTCTTC. Translating it yields CASSLFSSPSSYNEQFF.

V is TRBV28 and J is TRBJ2-2; 8 bases are a match to TRBD2. The CDR3 loop spans 15 amino acids. CDR1 MDHEN and CDR2 SYDVKM come from the germline V gene. The J segment lost 2 bases and the V segment lost 7 bases, leaving 6 bases of the junction unmatched. The CDR3 sequence: CASNTGGANTGELFF. As DNA, the CDR3 is TGTGCCAGCAATACGGGAGGGGCCAACACCGGGGAGCTGTTTTTT.

The chain carries TRBV30 and TRBJ2-7, with D unclear. The CDR3 spans 13 residues. Trimming removed 0 bases at V and 4 bases at J, with 10 bases between. Per germline, CDR1 GTSNPN and CDR2 SVGIG (reference sequence). This CDR3 reads CAWSVDGYYEQYF. CDR3 nucleotide sequence: TGTGCCTGGAGTGTTGACGGCTATTACGAGCAGTACTTC.

The chain couples TRBV5-4 to TRBJ2-3; TRBD2 matches at 10 bases. Germline V CDR1 and CDR2: SGHNT, YYREEE (reference sequence). The length of the CDR3 is 15 residues. The V segment lost 3 bases and the J segment 2 bases; nucleotides outside the gene matches: 3. CDR3 in amino acids: CASSWGLANTDTQYF. For the CDR3, the DNA is TGTGCCAGCAGCTGGGGACTAGCGAACACAGATACGCAGTATTTT.

The chain couples TRBV5-1 to TRBJ1-1; a possible D gene is TRBD1 (6 bases). This CDR3 has 19 amino acids. Germline V gene sequence: CDR1 SGHRS, CDR2 YFSETQ. Trimming left V 2 bases short and J 0 bases short, with 23 bases between. The CDR3 loop is CASSLQGPTLGGVNTEAFF. The CDR3 DNA is TGCGCCAGCAGCTTACAGGGTCCGACCCTTGGGGGGGTGAACACTGAAGCTTTCTTT.

The table lists this clone with a few counts. The CDR3 DNA follows: TGCGCCAGCAGCTCGGGGACAGTGGGGGTTTCACCCCTCCACTTT. Translated: CASSSGTVGVSPLHF. This chain uses TRBV5-1 with TRBJ1-6, with 7 bases matching TRBD1. The CDR3 sequence is 15 residues long. From germline, CDR1 is SGHRS and CDR2 YFSETQ. The ends lost 3 bases at V and 9 bases at J; junction bases unmatched: 9.

Notes on this clone: At the DNA level, this CDR3 is encoded by other sequences in the same sample as well. J is TRBJ1-2 and V is TRBV30; 8 bases are a match to TRBD1. The CDR3 is made up of 14 amino acids. The V segment lost 2 bases and the J segment 3 bases; nucleotides outside the gene matches: 5. CDR1 and CDR2 (germline): GTSNPN, SVGIG (reference sequence). CDR3 bases: TGTGCCTGGAGTTCTGGACAGGGATACTATGGCTACACCTTC. This sequence encodes CAWSSGQGYYGYTF. Full variable domain (missing parts from reference TRBV30 and TRBJ1-2): SQTIHQWPATLVQPVGSPLSLECTVEGTSNPNLYWYRQAAGRGLQLLFYSVGIGQISSEVPQNLSASRPQDRQFILSSKKLLLSDSGFYLCAWSSGQGYYGYTFGSGTRLTVV.

A remark on this clone: Other DNA sequences in this sample translate to the same CDR3. The chain couples TRBV5-6 to TRBJ2-7; D might be TRBD2 (5 bases). The germline CDR1 and CDR2 sequences are SGHDT and YYEEEE. Trimming left V 2 bases short and J 3 bases short, with 6 bases between. The CDR3 is made up of 12 amino acids. DNA of the CDR3: TGTGCCAGCAGCTTAGAGGGCTACGAGCAGTACTTC. The encoded protein is CASSLEGYEQYF.

The genes are TRBV11-2 and TRBJ2-6, with TRBD1 matching over 7 bases. The CDR3 is 19 amino acids. Germline V lookup: CDR1 SGHAT, CDR2 FQNNGV. V shed 6 bases, J shed 0 bases, and the junction held 14 bases outside the gene matches. The CDR3 loop is CASRNPRGQHRSGANVLTF. The CDR3 bases are TGTGCCAGCAGAAATCCAAGGGGACAGCACCGCTCTGGGGCCAACGTCCTGACTTTC.

Notes on this clone: Other nucleotide sequences from this sample produce the same CDR3. CDR3 sequence: CASSLSYEQYF. The DNA of the CDR3 is TGTGCCAGCAGCCTCAGCTACGAGCAGTACTTC. V and J are TRBV2 and TRBJ2-7; D is undetermined. The V end was cut by 6 bases, the J end by 3 bases, with 6 bases between. The germline V gene encodes CDR1 SNHLY and CDR2 FYNNEI. The CDR3 runs to 11 residues. Full variable domain (outside the CDR3, taken from reference TRBV2 and TRBJ2-7): EPEVTQTPSHQVTQMGQEVILRCVPISNHLYFYWYRQILGQKVEFLVSFYNNEISEKSEIFDDQFSVERPDGSNFTLKIRSTKLEDSAMYFCASSLSYEQYFGPGTRLTVT.

On this clone: Different DNA sequences within this sample yield the same CDR3. The chain is built from TRBV6-6 and TRBJ1-1; D unclear. This CDR3 spans 12 amino acids. Germline V gene data show CDR1 as MNHNY and CDR2 as SVGAGI (reference sequence). V lost 2 bases, J lost 3 bases, and 4 bases lay in between. CDR3 sequence: CASSYGDTEAFF. CDR3 DNA sequence: TGTGCCAGCAGTTACGGGGACACTGAAGCTTTCTTT.

The chain has TRBV19 and TRBJ1-2; TRBD1 agrees at 8 bases. This CDR3 has 15 amino acids. Trimming took 8 bases from V and 4 from J; bases not matched to a gene: 12. Germline V lookup: CDR1 LNHDA, CDR2 SQIVND (reference sequence). DNA of the CDR3: TGTGCCAGTGGGGGACTTCAGGGGGCCGGCTATGGCTACACCTTC. Translation: CASGGLQGAGYGYTF.

V and J are TRBV28 and TRBJ2-2; 10 bases map to TRBD2. This CDR3 region has 17 residues. Germline V gene data show CDR1 as MDHEN and CDR2 as SYDVKM. V was clipped by 3 bases and J by 2 bases; unmatched bases: 6. CDR3 amino acids: CASSFKKRGGNTGELFF. CDR3 coding DNA: TGTGCCAGCAGTTTCAAGAAGCGGGGGGGCAACACCGGGGAGCTGTTTTTT. Looking up the rest from reference TRBV28 and TRBJ2-2 gives the full variable domain: DVKVTQSSRYLVKRTGEKVFLECVQDMDHENMFWYRQDPGLGLRLIYFSYDVKMKEKGDIPEGYSVSREKKERFSLILESASTNQTSMYLCASSFKKRGGNTGELFFGEGSRLTVL.